The present entry profiles one T cell receptor beta chain with its context. Its antigen is unidentified. This CDR3 is built from 13 residues. V was trimmed by 7 bases and J by 4 bases, leaving 11 bases between them. The germline gives CDR1 SNHLY, CDR2 FYNNEI. The entry originates in a study of T cell responses to AZD1222 COVID-19 vaccine. General study results and limits: Vaccination with two AZD1222 doses was followed by a rise in Spike-specific TCR breadth and depth. Only a handful of people who got AZD1222 tested seropositive at baseline. White British donors predominated, females outnumbered males, and clonal diversity was possibly underestimated. A reported finding is that nearly half of spike-specific TCRs target unmutated variant regions.

Assay used: immunoSEQ multiplex PCR; TCRdb lists only in-frame clones, some missing. The table has approximately 90,000 clones, roughly 90% seen once; the top ten hold over 7.5%. The starting material was peripheral blood, obtained on day 0 of AZD1222 vaccination. This receptor was obtained from an adult in good health. V is TRBV2 and J is TRBJ1-3; a weak D match, TRBD1 (6 bases). The DNA for the CDR3 is TGTGCCAGCACGGGACAACGCGGAAACACCATATATTTT. Translated: CASTGQRGNTIYF.